This T cell receptor (beta chain) was sequenced during a study of post-analysis software for immune sequencing data. Trimming cost V 3 bases and J 1 base, with 12 bases left between them. The CDR3 consists of 15 residues. Looked up from germline, CDR1 is SGHRS and CDR2 is YFSETQ. TCR beta cDNA libraries included unique molecular identifiers. One entry per CDR3 protein, called by TCRdb with MiXCR from the PCR reads. The data contain 800,000 to 950,000 distinct CDR3 sequences, approximately 57% of them singletons. Study conclusions and caveats: Among roughly 5 TRBV segments more frequent in patients than controls were TRBV5-6, TRBV5-1 and TRBV20-1.

To note about this clonotype: Antigen unknown.

The sequence came from a girl aged 5 to 17 with multiple sclerosis. The chain carries TRBV5-1 and TRBJ2-3, with a tentative D call TRBD2 (6 bases). Sequenced: blood. The CDR3 protein is CASSWRGMGTDTQYF. CDR3 sequence (DNA): TGCGCCAGCAGCTGGCGCGGGATGGGCACAGATACGCAGTATTTT.